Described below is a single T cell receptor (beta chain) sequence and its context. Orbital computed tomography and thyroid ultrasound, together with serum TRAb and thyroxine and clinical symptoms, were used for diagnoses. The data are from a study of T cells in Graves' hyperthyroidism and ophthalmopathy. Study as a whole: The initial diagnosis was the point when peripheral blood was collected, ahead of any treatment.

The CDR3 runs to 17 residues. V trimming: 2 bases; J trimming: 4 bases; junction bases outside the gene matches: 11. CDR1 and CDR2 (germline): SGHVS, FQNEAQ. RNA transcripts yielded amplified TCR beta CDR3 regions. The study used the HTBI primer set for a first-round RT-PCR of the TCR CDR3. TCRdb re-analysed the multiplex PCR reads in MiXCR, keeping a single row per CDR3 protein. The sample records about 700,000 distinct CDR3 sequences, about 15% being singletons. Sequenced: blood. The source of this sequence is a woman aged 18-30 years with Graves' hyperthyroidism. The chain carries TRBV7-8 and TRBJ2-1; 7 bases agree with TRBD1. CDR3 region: CASSLSPPQGLYNEQFF. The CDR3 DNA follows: TGTGCCAGCAGCTTAAGCCCCCCACAGGGGCTATACAATGAGCAGTTCTTC. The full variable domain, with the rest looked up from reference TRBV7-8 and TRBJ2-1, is GAGVSQSPRYKVAKRGQDVALRCDPISGHVSLFWYQQALGQGPEFLTYFQNEAQLDKSGLPSDRFFAERPEGSVSTLKIQRTQQEDSAVYLCASSLSPPQGLYNEQFFGPGTRLTVL.